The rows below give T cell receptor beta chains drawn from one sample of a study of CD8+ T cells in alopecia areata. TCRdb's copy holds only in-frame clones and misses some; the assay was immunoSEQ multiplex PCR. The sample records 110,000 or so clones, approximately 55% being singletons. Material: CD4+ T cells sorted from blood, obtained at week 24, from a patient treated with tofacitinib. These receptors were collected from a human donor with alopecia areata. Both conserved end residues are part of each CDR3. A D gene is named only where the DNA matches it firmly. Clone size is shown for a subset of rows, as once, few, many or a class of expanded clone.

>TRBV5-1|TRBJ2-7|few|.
TGCGCCAGCAGCGAGGGGGGTGACGAGCAGTACTTC
CASSEGGDEQYF
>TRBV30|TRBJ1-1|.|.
TGTGCCTGCCGCGGGAACACTGAAGCTTTCTTT
CACRGNTEAFF
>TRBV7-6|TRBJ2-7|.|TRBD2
TGTGCCAGCAGCTCGTACGGGGGGGCCAAAGCCGAGCAGTACTTC
CASSSYGGAKAEQYF
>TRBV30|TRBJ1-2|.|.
TGTGCCTGGAGCGGGGTAACTGCTTCGTACACCTTC
CAWSGVTASYTF
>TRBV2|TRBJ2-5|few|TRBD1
TGTGCCAGCAGTCTCCGGACAGGGGGCGTCAAAGAGACCCAGTACTTC
CASSLRTGGVKETQYF
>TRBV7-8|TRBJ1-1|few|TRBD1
TGTGCCAGCAGCCACCGGGACAGCGCCGCTGAAGCTTTCTTT
CASSHRDSAAEAFF
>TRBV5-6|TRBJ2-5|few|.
TGTGCCAGCAGCTTGGGGGAACATAGAGAGACCCAGTACTTC
CASSLGEHRETQYF
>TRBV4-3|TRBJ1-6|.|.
TGCGCCAGCAGCCAAGAAATCAGAGGAAATTCACCCCTCCACTTT
CASSQEIRGNSPLHF
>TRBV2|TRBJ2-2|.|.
TGTGCCAGCAGTGAGCTGGAGCTCGGGGAGCTGTTTTTT
CASSELELGELFF
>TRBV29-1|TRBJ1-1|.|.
TGCAGCGTTGAGGCCAACCTGGGGGCTTTCTTT
CSVEANLGAFF
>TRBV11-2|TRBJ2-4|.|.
TGTGCCAGCAGCTCCGGGGGGCACCTCATTCAGTACTTC
CASSSGGHLIQYF
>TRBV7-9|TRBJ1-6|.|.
TGTGCCAGCAGCCGGGACATGATCTCACCCCTCCACTTT
CASSRDMISPLHF
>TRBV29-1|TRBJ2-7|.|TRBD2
TGCAGCGTTGAGCGACTAGCGGGGGGCAACGAGCAGTACTTC
CSVERLAGGNEQYF
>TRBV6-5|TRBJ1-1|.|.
TGTGCCAGCGGGAAGACAGGCCGGACTGAAGCTTTCTTT
CASGKTGRTEAFF
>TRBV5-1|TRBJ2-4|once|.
TGCGCCAGCAGCTTGACAGGGCCTCCGGCCAAAAACATTCAGTACTTC
CASSLTGPPAKNIQYF
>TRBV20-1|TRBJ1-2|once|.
TGCAGTGCGGATCCTAACTATGGCTACACCTTC
CSADPNYGYTF
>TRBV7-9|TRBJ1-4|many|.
TGTGCCAGCAGCTTAGACTCTTCTAATGAAAAACTGTTTTTT
CASSLDSSNEKLFF
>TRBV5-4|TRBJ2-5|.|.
TGTGCCAGCAGCCCTGTAGGCCAAGAGACCCAGTACTTC
CASSPVGQETQYF
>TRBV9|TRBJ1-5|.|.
TGTGCCAGCAGCGTAGGCCCTGGTGGGAACAATCAGCCCCAGCATTTT
CASSVGPGGNNQPQHF
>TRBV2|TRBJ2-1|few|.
TGTGCCAGCAGTGGCTACAATGAGCAGTTCTTC
CASSGYNEQFF
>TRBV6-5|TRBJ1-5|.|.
TGTGCCAGCAGGGAGAATCAGCCCCAGCATTTT
CASRENQPQHF
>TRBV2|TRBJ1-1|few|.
TGTGCCAGCAGTGAATACGGGGCCGGCACTGAAGCTTTCTTT
CASSEYGAGTEAFF
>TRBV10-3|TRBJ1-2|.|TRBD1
TGTGCCATCAGTGAGGGACAGGGGGATGGCTACACCTTC
CAISEGQGDGYTF
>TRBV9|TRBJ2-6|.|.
TGTGCCAGCAGCCCAGACTCTGGGGCCAACGTCCTGACTTTC
CASSPDSGANVLTF
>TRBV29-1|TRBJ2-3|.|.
TGCAGCGTTGAAGAGGTAGATACGCAGTATTTT
CSVEEVDTQYF
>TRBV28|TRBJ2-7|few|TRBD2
TGTGCCAGCAGTTTGGGTCCCTCACTAGCGGGGGGTCTATACGAGCAGTACTTC
CASSLGPSLAGGLYEQYF
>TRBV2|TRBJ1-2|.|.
TGTGCCAGCAGTGCCGACAGCAACTATGGCTACACCTTC
CASSADSNYGYTF
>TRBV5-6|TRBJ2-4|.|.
TGTGCCAGCAGAGCTCGGTCGAGGGTTCGGAACGGAGCCAAAAACATTCAGTACTTC
CASRARSRVRNGAKNIQYF
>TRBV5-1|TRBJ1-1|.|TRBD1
TGCGCCAGCAGCTCAGAACTGACAGGGGAGCGGACTGAAGCTTTCTTT
CASSSELTGERTEAFF
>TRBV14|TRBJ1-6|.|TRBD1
TGTGCCAGCAGCCAAGGTTCGACAGGGAGCTCCTATAATTCACCCCTCCACTTT
CASSQGSTGSSYNSPLHF
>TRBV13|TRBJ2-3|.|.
TGTGCCAGCAGCCGCGCGTCAGATACGCAGTATTTT
CASSRASDTQYF
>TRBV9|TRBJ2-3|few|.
TGTGCCAGCAGCGTAAGGGAAACGGATACGCAGTATTTT
CASSVRETDTQYF
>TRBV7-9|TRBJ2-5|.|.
TGTGCCAGCAGCCTTAATCAAGAGACCCAGTACTTC
CASSLNQETQYF
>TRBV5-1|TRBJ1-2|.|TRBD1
TGCGCCAGCAGCACACAGGGGACTCCCTTGGAGGTCTATGGCTACACCTTC
CASSTQGTPLEVYGYTF
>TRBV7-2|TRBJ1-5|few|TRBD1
TGTGCCAGCAGCTTTGGGACAGGGCGTCAGCCCCAGCATTTT
CASSFGTGRQPQHF
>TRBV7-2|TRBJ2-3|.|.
TGTGCCAGCAGCTTAGGTCCAAGCACAGATACGCAGTATTTT
CASSLGPSTDTQYF